This T cell receptor (beta chain) derives from a study of blood T cell repertoires in COVID-19. Repertoires were generated with immunoSEQ multiplex PCR, while TCRdb's copy carries only in-frame clones and drops some. The data contain approximately 200,000 clones, approximately 86% of them seen just once; the ten biggest clones take up approximately 2.1%. The germline CDR1 and CDR2 sequences are MNHNY and SVGAGI (reference sequence). Trimming shortened V by 10 bases and J by 1 base, and 13 bases separated the two germline ends. The CDR3 is 13 residues long. Sequencing was carried out using PBMCs or T cells enriched from blood (not recorded which). The source is a woman in her twenties or thirties who had recovered from COVID-19. The chain couples TRBV6-6 to TRBJ1-1; tentative D call: TRBD1 (5 bases). The CDR3: CATMGGSNTEAFF. CDR3 DNA: TGTGCCACCATGGGGGGTTCGAACACTGAAGCTTTCTTT.